The 3 T cell receptor beta chains reported below all come from one sample, sequenced in a study of vaccination and CD4 T cells after COVID-19. Regarding treatment: roughly 10-day PBMC culture with coronavirus spike peptide pools or control peptides (ViraFEST assay). Oncomine TCR Beta short-read sequencing was applied to DNA from cultured CD4+ T cells. TCRdb re-analysed the PCR reads in MiXCR, keeping a single row per CDR3 protein. The table has around 20,000 distinct CDR3 sequences, under 30% seen once. The antigens of these receptors remain unknown. Sequenced material: cultured CD4+ T cells from blood. All receptors come from a human donor with COVID-19.

This sequence joins TRBV6-2 or TRBV6-3 and TRBJ1-1; 7 positions agree with TRBD1. The CDR3 is made up of 14 amino acids. V lost 5 bases to trimming and J lost 1 base; unmatched junction nucleotides: 4. Germline assignment: CDR1 MNHEY and CDR2 SVGEGT. The CDR3 DNA reads as TGTGCCAGCAGTGCGTACAGGGGGAACACTGAAGCTTTCTTT. Encoded protein: CASSAYRGNTEAFF.

This clonotype has more than one count but fewer than ten. The chain employs TRBV20-1 and TRBJ2-1, with a possible D match to TRBD2 (5 bases). The CDR3 totals 15 residues. With 0 bases removed from V and 6 bases from J, the gap between germline ends came to 15 bases. Per the germline V gene, CDR1 is DFQATT and CDR2 is SNEGSKA (reference sequence). The CDR3 nucleotides read TGCAGTGCTAGAGATCCCGAGAGGGCGGGCAATGAGCAGTTCTTC. Its protein is CSARDPERAGNEQFF.

This clonotype was found a few times. The gene calls are TRBV5-4 and TRBJ1-1; TRBD1 might be the D (6 bases). Trimming removed 4 bases at V and 1 base at J, with 14 bases between. The CDR3 totals 15 residues. Per the germline V gene, CDR1 is SGHNT and CDR2 is YYREEE (reference sequence). In DNA, the CDR3 is TGTGCCAGCAGCACCGCACAGGGTGCGAACACTGAAGCTTTCTTT. This encodes CASSTAQGANTEAFF.